These 8 T cell receptor beta chains were all obtained from the same sample, sequenced in a study of blood T cell repertoires in COVID-19. Assay: immunoSEQ multiplex PCR; the TCRdb copy retains only in-frame clones and omits some. The table lists tens of thousands of clones, around three quarters of them singletons. Sequenced: peripheral blood. The receptor set was obtained from an elderly woman with active or convalescent COVID-19.

This rearrangement joins TRBV28 to TRBJ1-2; no firm D call. The V and J ends lost 6 bases and 4 bases respectively, with 24 bases between them. This CDR3 has 17 residues. Germline V gives CDR1 MDHEN, CDR2 SYDVKM. The CDR3 loop is CASSSPGFTDGIYGYTF. CDR3 in DNA: TGTGCCAGCAGCTCACCGGGGTTTACCGACGGAATCTATGGCTACACCTTC.

The V gene is TRBV6-6, the J gene TRBJ2-3, with D possibly matching TRBD2 (5 bases). This CDR3 is 15 amino acids long. CDR1 is MNHNY and CDR2 is SVGAGI in the germline V gene (reference sequence). V gave up 0 bases and J gave up 4 bases, with 11 bases separating them. CDR3 sequence (DNA): TGTGCCAGCAGTTACTCATCCGCGAGGGCAGATACGCAGTATTTT. It yields the protein CASSYSSARADTQYF.

The rearrangement links TRBV7-9 to TRBJ1-2; D remains ambiguous. Germline CDR1 reads SEHNR; CDR2 reads FQNEAQ (reference sequence). The CDR3 runs 13 residues. V dropped 1 base and J dropped 4 bases, with 7 bases sitting between them. CDR3 residues: CASSLGHGYGYTF. In nucleotides, the CDR3 is TGTGCCAGCAGCTTAGGTCACGGCTATGGCTACACCTTC.

In DNA form, the CDR3 reads TGTGCCAGCAGCCCTGGGCATAGTACCTACAATGAGCAGTTCTTC. The encoded protein is CASSPGHSTYNEQFF. This chain links TRBV7-3 with TRBJ2-1; no reliable D call. Germline V gene data show CDR1 as SGHTA and CDR2 as FQGTGA. The CDR3 is made up of 15 amino acids. The germline V and J ends were trimmed by 5 bases and 2 bases, with 13 bases remaining between them.

The J gene is TRBJ1-1, the V gene TRBV20-1; possible D gene TRBD1, 5 bases. Trimming removed 3 bases from V and 7 bases from J, with 18 bases in between. CDR1 and CDR2 from the germline V gene are DFQATT and SNEGSKA (reference sequence). The CDR3 sequence is 14 residues long. CDR3 amino acids: CSASEPAGFDEAFF. DNA for the CDR3: TGCAGTGCTAGTGAGCCTGCAGGGTTCGATGAAGCTTTCTTT.

The V gene is TRBV2, the J gene TRBJ2-2, with D possibly being TRBD1 (6 bases). CDR1 and CDR2 (germline): SNHLY, FYNNEI. Trimming pared 1 base from V and 7 bases from J, leaving 10 bases between. The CDR3 sequence is 14 residues long. The CDR3 DNA reads as TGTGCCAGCAGTGAAGAACAGGGCGGCGGGGAGCTGTTTTTT. Its protein is CASSEEQGGGELFF.

CDR3: CASSPGQTATNEKLFF. The CDR3 DNA reads as TGCGCCAGCAGCCCGGGACAGACAGCAACTAATGAAAAACTGTTTTTT. The chain employs TRBV5-1 and TRBJ1-4; 7 bases agree with TRBD1. The CDR3 length is 16 residues. The J segment lost 0 bases and the V segment lost 4 bases, leaving 6 bases of the junction unmatched. Per germline, CDR1 SGHRS and CDR2 YFSETQ.

The chain employs TRBV19 and TRBJ1-1; D call uncertain. Looked up from germline, CDR1 is LNHDA and CDR2 is SQIVND (reference sequence). This CDR3 is built from 15 residues. V was pared by 3 bases and J by 1 base, with 12 bases between. This chain's CDR3 is CASSISTVGNTEAFF. CDR3 nucleotide sequence: TGTGCCAGTAGTATTTCTACAGTGGGGAACACTGAAGCTTTCTTT.